This entry features one T cell receptor beta chain sequence. The sample is drawn from a study of blood T cell repertoires in COVID-19. This CDR3 comprises 18 residues. Germline assignment: CDR1 LNHDA and CDR2 SQIVND (reference sequence). V trimming: 7 bases; J trimming: 4 bases; junction bases outside the gene matches: 21. Original data processing: Amplified reference gene primers provided the basis for estimating nucleated cell counts. The repertoire was sequenced with immunoSEQ multiplex PCR; TCRdb's copy has only in-frame clones and lacks some. V, J and clone size derive from that table, while D and trimming were established from the DNA sequence. The sample lists fewer than 250,000 clones; roughly 80% were seen once.

Source material: peripheral blood. The origin of this receptor is a woman aged 80 or over with COVID-19, enrolled during active disease. The chain combines TRBV19 with TRBJ1-1; TRBD1 matches at 7 bases. The CDR3 nucleotides read TGTGCCAGTACTCCACCATCGACAGGGTTGGGTTTGGGCACTGAAGCTTTCTTT. Translating it yields CASTPPSTGLGLGTEAFF.